This TCR beta chain comes out of a study of cytomegalovirus exposure and HLA in healthy donors. Researchers ran the PCR with 60 Vbeta and 13 Jbeta primers. Some clones are missing from TCRdb's copy, which holds only in-frame ones; the method was immunoSEQ multiplex PCR. The table gives roughly 120,000 clones; the top ten clones make up around 2.9% of it. The CDR3 is made up of 13 amino acids. Germline CDR1 is MDHEN and CDR2 is SYDVKM. V was shortened by 4 bases and J by 4 bases, with 8 bases between the two germline ends. The sequence was collected from a young man in good health and CMV-seronegative. Input material: PBMCs. The chain is built from TRBV28 and TRBJ1-5; the D gene is possibly TRBD1 (5 bases). CDR3 sequence (DNA): TGTGCCAGCAGTTCGCGGGGGAATCAGCCCCAGCATTTT. Translation gives CASSSRGNQPQHF.